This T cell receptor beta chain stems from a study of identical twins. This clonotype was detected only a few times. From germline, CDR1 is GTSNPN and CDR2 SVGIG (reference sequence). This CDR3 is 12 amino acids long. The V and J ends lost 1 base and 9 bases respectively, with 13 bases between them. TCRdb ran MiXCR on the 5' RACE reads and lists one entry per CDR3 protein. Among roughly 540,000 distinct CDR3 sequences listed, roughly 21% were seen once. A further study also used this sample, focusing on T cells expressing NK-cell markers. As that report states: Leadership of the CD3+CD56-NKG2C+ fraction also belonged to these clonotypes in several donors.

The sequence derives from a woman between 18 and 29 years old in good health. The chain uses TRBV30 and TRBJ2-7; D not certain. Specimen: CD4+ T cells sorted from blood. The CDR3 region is CAWSADEVGQYF. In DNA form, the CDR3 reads TGTGCCTGGAGTGCGGACGAGGTGGGGCAGTACTTC.